This TCR beta chain was obtained from a study of cytomegalovirus exposure and HLA in healthy donors. Method: immunoSEQ multiplex PCR; TCRdb's copy keeps in-frame clones and lacks some. The repertoire holds 150,000 to 200,000 clones, with around 81% as singletons. Germline-derived CDR1 and CDR2 are SEHNR and FQNEAQ (reference sequence). Trimming took off 5 bases at V and 3 bases at J, with 10 bases between the two ends. This CDR3 comprises 13 residues. Concerning this clone: Distinct nucleotide sequences in the sample also encode this CDR3.

The chain is built from TRBV7-9 and TRBJ1-2, with D uncertain. The origin of this receptor is a young woman in good health and CMV-seropositive. Sequencing input: PBMCs. The CDR3 region is CASSLDRDYGYTF. Here the CDR3 DNA reads TGTGCCAGCAGCCTAGACCGAGACTATGGCTACACCTTC.